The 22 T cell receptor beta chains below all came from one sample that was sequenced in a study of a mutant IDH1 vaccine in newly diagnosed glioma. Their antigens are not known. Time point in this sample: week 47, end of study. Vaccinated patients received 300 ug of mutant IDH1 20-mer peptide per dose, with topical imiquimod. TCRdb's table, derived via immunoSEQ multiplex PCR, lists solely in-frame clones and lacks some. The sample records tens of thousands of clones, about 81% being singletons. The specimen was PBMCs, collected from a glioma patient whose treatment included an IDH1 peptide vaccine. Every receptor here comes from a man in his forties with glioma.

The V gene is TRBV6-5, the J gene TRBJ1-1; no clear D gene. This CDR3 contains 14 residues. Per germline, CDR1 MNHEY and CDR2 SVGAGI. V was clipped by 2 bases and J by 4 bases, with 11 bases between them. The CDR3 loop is CASSYDGRVTEAFF. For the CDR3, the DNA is TGTGCCAGCAGTTACGACGGGAGGGTCACTGAAGCTTTCTTT.

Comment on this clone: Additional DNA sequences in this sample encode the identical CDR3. CDR3 protein: CASSPPGGNTEAFF. In nucleotides, the CDR3 is TGTGCCAGCAGTCCCCCGGGGGGGAACACTGAAGCTTTCTTT. The V call is TRBV28, the J call TRBJ1-1, with D possibly matching TRBD1 (5 bases). CDR3 length: 14 residues. Trimming cost V 5 bases and J 1 base, with 11 bases left between them. Looked up from germline, CDR1 is MDHEN and CDR2 is SYDVKM.

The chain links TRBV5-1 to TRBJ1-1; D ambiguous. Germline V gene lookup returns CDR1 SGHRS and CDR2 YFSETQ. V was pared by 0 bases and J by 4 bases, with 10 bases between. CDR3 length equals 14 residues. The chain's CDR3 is CASSLGGFSTEAFF. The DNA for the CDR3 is TGCGCCAGCAGCTTGGGCGGGTTTAGCACTGAAGCTTTCTTT.

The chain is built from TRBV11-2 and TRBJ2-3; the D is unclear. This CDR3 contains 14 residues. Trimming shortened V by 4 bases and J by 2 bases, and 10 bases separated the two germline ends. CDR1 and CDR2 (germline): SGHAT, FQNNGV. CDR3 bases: TGTGCCAGCAGCTATAGGTGGTCCACAGATACGCAGTATTTT. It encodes CASSYRWSTDTQYF.

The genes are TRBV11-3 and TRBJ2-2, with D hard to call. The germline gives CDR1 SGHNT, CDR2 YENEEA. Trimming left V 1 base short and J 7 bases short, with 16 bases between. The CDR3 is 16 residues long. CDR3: CASSLGPSSFSGELFF. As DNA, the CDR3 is TGTGCCAGCAGCTTAGGGCCCTCTTCGTTCAGCGGGGAGCTGTTTTTT.

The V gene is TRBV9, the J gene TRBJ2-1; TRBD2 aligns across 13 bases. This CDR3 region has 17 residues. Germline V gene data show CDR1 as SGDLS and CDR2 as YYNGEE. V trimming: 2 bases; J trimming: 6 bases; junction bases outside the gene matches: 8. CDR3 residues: CASSVGWTSGSFNEQFF. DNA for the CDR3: TGTGCCAGCAGCGTGGGTTGGACTAGCGGGAGCTTCAATGAGCAGTTCTTC.

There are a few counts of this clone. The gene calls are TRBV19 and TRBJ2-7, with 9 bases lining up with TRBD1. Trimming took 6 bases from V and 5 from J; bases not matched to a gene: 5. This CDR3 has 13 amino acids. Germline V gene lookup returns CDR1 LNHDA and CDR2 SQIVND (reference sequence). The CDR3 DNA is TGTGCCAGTAGCACAGGGGGCGGGAACGAGCAGTACTTC. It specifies CASSTGGGNEQYF. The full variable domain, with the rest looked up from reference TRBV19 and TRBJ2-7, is DGGITQSPKYLFRKEGQNVTLSCEQNLNHDAMYWYRQDPGQGLRLIYYSQIVNDFQKGDIAEGYSVSREKKESFPLTVTSAQKNPTAFYLCASSTGGGNEQYFGPGTRLTVT.

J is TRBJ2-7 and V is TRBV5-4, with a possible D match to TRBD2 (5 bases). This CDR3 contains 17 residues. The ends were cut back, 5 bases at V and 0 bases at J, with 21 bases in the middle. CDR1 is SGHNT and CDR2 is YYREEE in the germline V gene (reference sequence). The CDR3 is CASRLRSDGGLSYEQYF. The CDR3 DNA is TGTGCCAGCAGACTTCGCTCGGATGGAGGACTCTCCTACGAGCAGTACTTC.

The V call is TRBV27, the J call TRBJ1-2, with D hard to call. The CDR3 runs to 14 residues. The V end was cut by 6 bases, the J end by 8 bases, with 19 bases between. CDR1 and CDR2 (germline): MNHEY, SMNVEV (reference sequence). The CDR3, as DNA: TGTGCCAGCAGGTCTGGAGTGTTAGCGGGGGGCTACACCTTC. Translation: CASRSGVLAGGYTF.

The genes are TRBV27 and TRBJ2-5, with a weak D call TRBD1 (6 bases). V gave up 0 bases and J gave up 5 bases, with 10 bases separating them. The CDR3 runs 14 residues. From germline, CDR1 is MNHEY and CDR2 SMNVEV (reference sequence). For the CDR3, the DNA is TGTGCCAGCAGTTTATCGACAGGTATCGAGACCCAGTACTTC. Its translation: CASSLSTGIETQYF.

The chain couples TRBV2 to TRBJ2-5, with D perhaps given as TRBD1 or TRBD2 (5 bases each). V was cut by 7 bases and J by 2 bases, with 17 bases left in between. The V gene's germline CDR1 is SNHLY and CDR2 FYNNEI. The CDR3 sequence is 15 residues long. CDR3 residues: CASNLFGDLQETQYF. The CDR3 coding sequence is TGTGCCAGCAATCTTTTCGGGGACCTTCAAGAGACCCAGTACTTC.

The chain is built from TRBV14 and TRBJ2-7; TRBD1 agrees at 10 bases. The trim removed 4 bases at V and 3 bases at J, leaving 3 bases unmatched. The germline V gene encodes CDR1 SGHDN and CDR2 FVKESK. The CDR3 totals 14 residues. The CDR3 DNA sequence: TGTGCCAGCAGCCTCCGGGACAGGGGCTACGAGCAGTACTTC. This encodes CASSLRDRGYEQYF.

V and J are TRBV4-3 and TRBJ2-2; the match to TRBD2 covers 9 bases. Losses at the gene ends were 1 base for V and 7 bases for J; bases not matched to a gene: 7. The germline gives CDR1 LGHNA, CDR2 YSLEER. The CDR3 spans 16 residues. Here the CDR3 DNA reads TGCGCCAGCAGCCAAGGGCGGGAGGGGCCTGTCGGGGAGCTGTTTTTT. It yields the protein CASSQGREGPVGELFF.

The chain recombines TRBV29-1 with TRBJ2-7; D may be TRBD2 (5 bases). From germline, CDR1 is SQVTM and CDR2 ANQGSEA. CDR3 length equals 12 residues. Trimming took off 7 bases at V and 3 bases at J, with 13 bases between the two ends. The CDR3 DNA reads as TGCAGCGCTGGACTGTCGGACTACGAGCAGTACTTC. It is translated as CSAGLSDYEQYF.

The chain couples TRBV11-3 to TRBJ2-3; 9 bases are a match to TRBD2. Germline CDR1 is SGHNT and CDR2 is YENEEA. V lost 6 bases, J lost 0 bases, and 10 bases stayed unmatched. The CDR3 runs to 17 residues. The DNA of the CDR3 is TGTGCCAGCAGAGGGGGACTAGCAGTTATTAGCACAGATACGCAGTATTTT. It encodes CASRGGLAVISTDTQYF.

In DNA, the CDR3 is TGTGCCAGCAGCGCCCTGGCGGGCTCCTACGAGCAGTACTTC. This encodes CASSALAGSYEQYF. The V gene is TRBV7-9, the J gene TRBJ2-7, with a possible D match to TRBD2 (5 bases). Per the germline V gene, CDR1 is SEHNR and CDR2 is FQNEAQ (reference sequence). The CDR3 loop spans 14 amino acids. V was shortened by 5 bases and J by 0 bases, with 11 bases between the two germline ends.

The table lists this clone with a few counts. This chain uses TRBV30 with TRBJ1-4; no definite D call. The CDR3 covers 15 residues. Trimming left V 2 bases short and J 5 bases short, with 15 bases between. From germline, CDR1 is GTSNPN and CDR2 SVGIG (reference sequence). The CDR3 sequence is CAWSRGGANNEKLFF. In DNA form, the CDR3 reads TGTGCCTGGAGTCGAGGCGGCGCCAACAATGAAAAACTGTTTTTT.

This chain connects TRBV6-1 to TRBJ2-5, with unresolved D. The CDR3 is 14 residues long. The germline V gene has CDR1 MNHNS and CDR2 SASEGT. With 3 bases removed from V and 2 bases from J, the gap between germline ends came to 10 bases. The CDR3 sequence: CASSEWVPQETQYF. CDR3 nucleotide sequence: TGTGCCAGCAGTGAGTGGGTTCCGCAAGAGACCCAGTACTTC.

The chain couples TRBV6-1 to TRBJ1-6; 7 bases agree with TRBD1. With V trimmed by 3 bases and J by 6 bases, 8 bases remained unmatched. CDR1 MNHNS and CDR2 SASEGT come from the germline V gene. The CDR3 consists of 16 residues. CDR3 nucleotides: TGTGCCAGCAGTGAGACAGGGAGAGGCTTTAATTCACCCCTCCACTTT. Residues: CASSETGRGFNSPLHF.

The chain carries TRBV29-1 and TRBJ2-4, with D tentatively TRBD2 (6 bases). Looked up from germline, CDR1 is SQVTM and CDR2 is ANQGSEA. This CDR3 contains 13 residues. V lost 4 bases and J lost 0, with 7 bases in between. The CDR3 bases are TGCAGCGTTGGGGGACTAGCCAAAAACATTCAGTACTTC. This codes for CSVGGLAKNIQYF.

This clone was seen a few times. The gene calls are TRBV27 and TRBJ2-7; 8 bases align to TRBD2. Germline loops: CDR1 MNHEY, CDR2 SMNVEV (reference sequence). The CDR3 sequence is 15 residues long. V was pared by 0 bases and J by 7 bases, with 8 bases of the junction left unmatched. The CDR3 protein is CASSLSSGSSGEQYF. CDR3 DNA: TGTGCCAGCAGTTTATCGAGCGGGAGTTCGGGGGAGCAGTACTTC.

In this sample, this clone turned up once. The CDR3: CASSSTGRTEAFF. The CDR3 nucleotides read TGTGCCAGCAGCTCCACAGGGAGAACTGAAGCTTTCTTT. The chain has TRBV7-6 and TRBJ1-1; a weak D match, TRBD1 (6 bases). CDR3 length equals 13 residues. Trimming pared 4 bases from V and 5 bases from J, leaving 11 bases between. Germline V CDR1 and CDR2: SGHVS, FNYEAQ.